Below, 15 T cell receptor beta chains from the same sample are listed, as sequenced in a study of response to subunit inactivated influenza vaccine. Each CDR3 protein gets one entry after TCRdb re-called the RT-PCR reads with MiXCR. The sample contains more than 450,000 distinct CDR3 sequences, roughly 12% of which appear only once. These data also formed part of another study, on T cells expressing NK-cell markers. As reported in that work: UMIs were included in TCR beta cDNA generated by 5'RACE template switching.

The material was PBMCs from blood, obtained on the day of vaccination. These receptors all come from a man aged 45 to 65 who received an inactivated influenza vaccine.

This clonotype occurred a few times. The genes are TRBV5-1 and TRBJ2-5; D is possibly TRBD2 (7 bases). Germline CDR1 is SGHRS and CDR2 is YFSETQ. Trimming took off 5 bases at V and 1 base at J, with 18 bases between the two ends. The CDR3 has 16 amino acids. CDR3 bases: TGCGCCAGCAGGGCCTCGGGGGGCCTTCGCCAAGAGACCCAGTACTTC. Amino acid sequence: CASRASGGLRQETQYF.

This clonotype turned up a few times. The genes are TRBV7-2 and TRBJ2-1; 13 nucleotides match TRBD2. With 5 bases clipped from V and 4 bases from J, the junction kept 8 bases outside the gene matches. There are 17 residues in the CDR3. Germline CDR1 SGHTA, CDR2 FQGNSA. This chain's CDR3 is CASSIGTSGEYYNEQFF. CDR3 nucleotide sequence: TGTGCCAGCAGCATCGGGACTAGCGGGGAGTATTACAATGAGCAGTTCTTC. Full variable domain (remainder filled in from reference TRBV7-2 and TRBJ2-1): GAGVSQSPSNKVTEKGKDVELRCDPISGHTALYWYRQSLGQGLEFLIYFQGNSAPDKSGLPSDRFSAERTGGSVSTLTIQRTQQEDSAVYLCASSIGTSGEYYNEQFFGPGTRLTVL.

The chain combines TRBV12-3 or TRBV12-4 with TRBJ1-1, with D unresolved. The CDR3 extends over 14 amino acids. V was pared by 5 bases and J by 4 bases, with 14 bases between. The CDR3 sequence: CASSPFVGSTEAFF. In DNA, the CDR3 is TGTGCCAGCAGTCCGTTCGTGGGAAGCACTGAAGCTTTCTTT.

CDR3 coding DNA: TGCAGTGCCATTCCCCCTAGCGGGAGCACAGATACGCAGTATTTT. Translating it yields CSAIPPSGSTDTQYF. The chain links TRBV20-1 to TRBJ2-3; 8 bases fit TRBD2. CDR1 and CDR2 (germline): DFQATT, SNEGSKA (reference sequence). The V gene end was trimmed by 6 bases and the J gene end by 0 bases; junction bases not matched to a gene: 8. The CDR3 loop spans 15 amino acids.

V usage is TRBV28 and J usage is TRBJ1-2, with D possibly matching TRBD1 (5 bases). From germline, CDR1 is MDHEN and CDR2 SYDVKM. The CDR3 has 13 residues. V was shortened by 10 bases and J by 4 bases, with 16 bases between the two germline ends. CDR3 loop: CATYSGGSYGYTF. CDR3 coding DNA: TGTGCCACCTATTCTGGGGGGAGCTATGGCTACACCTTC.

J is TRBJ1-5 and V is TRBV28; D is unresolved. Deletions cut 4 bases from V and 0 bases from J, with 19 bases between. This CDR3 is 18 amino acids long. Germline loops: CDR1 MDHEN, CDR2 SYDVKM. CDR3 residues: CASSWLVSRTDSNQPQHF. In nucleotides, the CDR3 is TGTGCCAGCAGTTGGCTAGTTTCTCGGACGGATAGCAATCAGCCCCAGCATTTT.

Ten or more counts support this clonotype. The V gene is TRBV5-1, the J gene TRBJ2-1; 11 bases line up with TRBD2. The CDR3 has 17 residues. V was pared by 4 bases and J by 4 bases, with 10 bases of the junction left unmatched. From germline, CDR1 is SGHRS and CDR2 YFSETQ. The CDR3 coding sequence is TGCGCCAGCAGCCTCCCGACTAGCGGGGATACGTACAATGAGCAGTTCTTC. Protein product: CASSLPTSGDTYNEQFF.

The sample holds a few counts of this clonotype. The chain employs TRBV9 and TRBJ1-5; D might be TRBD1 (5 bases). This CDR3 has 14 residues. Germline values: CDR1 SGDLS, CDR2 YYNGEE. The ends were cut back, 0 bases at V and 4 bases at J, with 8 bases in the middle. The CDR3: CASSVGGANQPQHF. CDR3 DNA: TGTGCCAGCAGCGTAGGTGGGGCTAATCAGCCCCAGCATTTT. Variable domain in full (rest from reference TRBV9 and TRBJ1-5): DSGVTQTPKHLITATGQRVTLRCSPRSGDLSVYWYQQSLDQGLQFLIQYYNGEERAKGNILERFSAQQFPDLHSELNLSSLELGDSALYFCASSVGGANQPQHFGDGTRLSIL.

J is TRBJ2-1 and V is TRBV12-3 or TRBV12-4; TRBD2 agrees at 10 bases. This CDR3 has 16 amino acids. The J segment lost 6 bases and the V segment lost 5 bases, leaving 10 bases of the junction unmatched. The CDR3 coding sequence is TGTGCCAGCAGTCCGGCAGCGGGGGGGCCTCTCAATGAGCAGTTCTTC. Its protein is CASSPAAGGPLNEQFF.

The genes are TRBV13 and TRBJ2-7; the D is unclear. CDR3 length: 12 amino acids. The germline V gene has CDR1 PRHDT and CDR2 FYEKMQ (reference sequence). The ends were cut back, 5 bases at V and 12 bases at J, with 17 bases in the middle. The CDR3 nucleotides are TGTGCCAGCAGCAACGGACGGTCGCCTGGGTACTTC. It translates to CASSNGRSPGYF.

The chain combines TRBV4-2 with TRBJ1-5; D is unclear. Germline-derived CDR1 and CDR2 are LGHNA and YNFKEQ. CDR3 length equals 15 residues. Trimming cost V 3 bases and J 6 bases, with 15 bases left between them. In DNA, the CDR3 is TGTGCCAGCAGCCAGACGGACGGCCGGGGTCAGCCCCAGCATTTT. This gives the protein CASSQTDGRGQPQHF.

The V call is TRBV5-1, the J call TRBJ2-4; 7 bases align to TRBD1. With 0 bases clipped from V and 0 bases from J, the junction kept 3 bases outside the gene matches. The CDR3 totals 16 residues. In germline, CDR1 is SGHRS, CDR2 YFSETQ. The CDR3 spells CASSLGDRLAKNIQYF. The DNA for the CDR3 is TGCGCCAGCAGCTTGGGGGACAGACTAGCCAAAAACATTCAGTACTTC.

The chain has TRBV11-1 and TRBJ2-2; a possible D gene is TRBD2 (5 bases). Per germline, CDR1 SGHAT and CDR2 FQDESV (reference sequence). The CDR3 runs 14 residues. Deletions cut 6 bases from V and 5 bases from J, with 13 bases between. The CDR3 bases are TGTGCCAGCAGGCTGGGAGTGGGGACCGGGGAGCTGTTTTTT. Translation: CASRLGVGTGELFF.

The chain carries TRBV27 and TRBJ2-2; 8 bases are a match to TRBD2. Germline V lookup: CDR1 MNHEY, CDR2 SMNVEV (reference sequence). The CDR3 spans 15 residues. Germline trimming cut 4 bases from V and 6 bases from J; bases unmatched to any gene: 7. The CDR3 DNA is TGTGCCAGCAGTTCCGACCTCGGGAGGGCCGGGGAGCTGTTTTTT. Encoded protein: CASSSDLGRAGELFF.

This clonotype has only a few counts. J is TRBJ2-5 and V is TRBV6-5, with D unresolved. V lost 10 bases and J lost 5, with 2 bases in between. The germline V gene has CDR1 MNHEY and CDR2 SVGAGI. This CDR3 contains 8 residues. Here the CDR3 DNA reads TGTGCCATCGAGACCCAGTACTTC. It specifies CAIETQYF.